One sample yielded the 21 T cell receptor beta chains listed below, sequenced in a study of cytomegalovirus exposure and HLA in healthy donors (TCRdb year 2017). The library was produced with the immunoSEQ multiplex PCR assay. For the multiplex PCR, a mixture combining 60 forward primers for TCR Vbeta segments and 13 reverse primers for TCR Jbeta segments was used. TCRdb retrieved this table from immuneACCESS and kept in-frame rearrangements only. Not all clones are present; in checked studies, unresolved V genes account for under half, and no reason is known for the remainder. In all, the sample holds tens of thousands of clones, and approximately 60% of those were seen once. The ten most abundant clones make up around a fifth of the sample. The sequencing sample was made of PBMCs. All receptors come from a woman in her forties or fifties in good health and CMV-seropositive.

This chain uses TRBV13 with TRBJ2-4, with D tentatively TRBD1 (5 bases). Between the trimmed V and J ends, which lost 2 bases and 15 bases, there was a span of 11 bases. The CDR3 is made up of 11 amino acids. Germline V gives CDR1 PRHDT, CDR2 FYEKMQ (reference sequence). The CDR3 loop reads CASSLKGARYF. In DNA, the CDR3 is TGTGCCAGCAGCTTAAAAGGGGCGCGGTACTTC.

The chain couples TRBV7-2 to TRBJ2-1; D not resolved. The CDR3 spans 15 residues. CDR1 and CDR2 from the germline V gene are SGHTA and FQGNSA. V was cut by 3 bases and J by 8 bases, with 17 bases left in between. The CDR3 loop is CASSFSRDFRDEQFF. The CDR3 bases are TGTGCCAGCAGCTTTTCTCGAGACTTCAGAGATGAGCAGTTCTTC. Together with reference TRBV7-2 and TRBJ2-1, the CDR3 gives the full variable domain: GAGVSQSPSNKVTEKGKDVELRCDPISGHTALYWYRQSLGQGLEFLIYFQGNSAPDKSGLPSDRFSAERTGGSVSTLTIQRTQQEDSAVYLCASSFSRDFRDEQFFGPGTRLTVL.

The chain combines TRBV4-3 with TRBJ1-5; the D is unclear. The germline V and J ends were trimmed by 0 bases and 3 bases, with 9 bases remaining between them. The CDR3 sequence is 15 residues long. Germline-derived CDR1 and CDR2 are LGHNA and YSLEER. This CDR3 is CASSQDIGANQPQHF. Here the CDR3 DNA reads TGCGCCAGCAGCCAAGATATCGGAGCCAATCAGCCCCAGCATTTT.

This clone was counted only a few times. V is TRBV4-3 and J is TRBJ2-5, with TRBD1 identical over 7 bases. The CDR3 extends over 16 amino acids. V was clipped by 4 bases and J by 3 bases; unmatched bases: 11. The germline V gene has CDR1 LGHNA and CDR2 YSLEER. DNA for the CDR3: TGCGCCAGCAGCCGATCGTACGGGACAGCGAAAGAGACCCAGTACTTC. Translating gives CASSRSYGTAKETQYF.

This rearrangement joins TRBV6-1 to TRBJ2-5; 11 nucleotides align to TRBD2. Unmatched junction bases numbered 3, after V lost 4 bases and J lost 5 bases. This CDR3 contains 14 residues. Germline CDR1 is MNHNS and CDR2 is SASEGT. The CDR3 nucleotides are TGTGCCAGCAGTGCCCGGACTAGCGGGGAGACCCAGTACTTC. This sequence encodes CASSARTSGETQYF.

V usage is TRBV6-4 and J usage is TRBJ2-1, with D tentatively TRBD1 (5 bases). Per the germline V gene, CDR1 is MRHNA and CDR2 is SNTAGT. The CDR3 contains 15 residues. The V gene lost 4 bases and the J gene lost 1 base, with 11 bases spanning the gap. DNA for the CDR3: TGTGCCAGCAGTGTGGGGCAGGGATCCTACAATGAGCAGTTCTTC. Protein sequence: CASSVGQGSYNEQFF.

This clone was seen more than once but under ten times. This chain connects TRBV19 to TRBJ1-2, with unresolved D. Trimming cost V 5 bases and J 2 bases, with 12 bases left between them. CDR1 and CDR2 from the germline V gene are LNHDA and SQIVND (reference sequence). This CDR3 contains 14 residues. Here the CDR3 reads CASSHRGDNYGYTF. The CDR3 DNA reads TGTGCCAGTAGTCACCGGGGAGACAACTATGGCTACACCTTC.

The V gene is TRBV6-1, the J gene TRBJ2-7, with D uncertain. This CDR3 has 13 amino acids. Germline-derived CDR1 and CDR2 are MNHNS and SASEGT. V was pared by 3 bases and J by 1 base, with 7 bases between. CDR3 amino acids: CASSDYRSYEQYF. Written as DNA, the CDR3 is TGTGCCAGCAGTGACTACAGATCCTACGAGCAGTACTTC.

The gene calls are TRBV4-2 and TRBJ2-3; no clear D gene. The CDR3 length is 13 residues. Deletions cut 4 bases from V and 1 base from J, with 6 bases between. CDR1 and CDR2 from the germline V gene are LGHNA and YNFKEQ. The CDR3 region is CASSLRGTDTQYF. The DNA of the CDR3 is TGTGCCAGCAGCCTACGGGGCACAGATACGCAGTATTTT.

The chain is built from TRBV11-2 and TRBJ2-7, with 9 bases aligning to TRBD1. The CDR3 spans 16 residues. The germline gives CDR1 SGHAT, CDR2 FQNNGV. The V and J ends lost 2 bases and 2 bases, in that order; junction bases with no gene match: 7. CDR3 in amino acids: CASSLKVGDRAYEQYF. The CDR3 DNA sequence: TGTGCCAGCAGCTTAAAGGTGGGGGACAGGGCCTACGAGCAGTACTTC.

This rearrangement joins TRBV28 to TRBJ1-1; the match to TRBD1 covers 7 bases. After removal of 6 bases from V and 3 bases from J, the junction contained 7 bases not matched to a gene. Germline V lookup: CDR1 MDHEN, CDR2 SYDVKM. The CDR3 has 14 residues. In DNA, the CDR3 is TGTGCCAGCAGAGAGACAGGGTTGGACACTGAAGCTTTCTTT. Amino acids: CASRETGLDTEAFF. The entire variable domain, with the rest obtained from reference TRBV28 and TRBJ1-1, is as follows: DVKVTQSSRYLVKRTGEKVFLECVQDMDHENMFWYRQDPGLGLRLIYFSYDVKMKEKGDIPEGYSVSREKKERFSLILESASTNQTSMYLCASRETGLDTEAFFGQGTRLTVV.

This clone was observed a few times. The chain links TRBV28 to TRBJ1-3, with D tentatively TRBD1 (6 bases). V was clipped by 5 bases and J by 3 bases, with 17 bases between them. The germline V gene encodes CDR1 MDHEN and CDR2 SYDVKM. CDR3 length: 16 residues. CDR3 loop: CASSLWAGDDGNTIYF. In nucleotides, the CDR3 is TGTGCCAGCAGTCTCTGGGCAGGGGACGATGGAAACACCATATATTTT. The variable domain in full, completed from reference TRBV28 and TRBJ1-3, reads DVKVTQSSRYLVKRTGEKVFLECVQDMDHENMFWYRQDPGLGLRLIYFSYDVKMKEKGDIPEGYSVSREKKERFSLILESASTNQTSMYLCASSLWAGDDGNTIYFGEGSWLTVV.

This clone has more than one count but fewer than ten. The chain carries TRBV7-9 and TRBJ2-1, with 12 bases fitting TRBD2. The CDR3 contains 17 residues. The trim removed 1 base at V and 7 bases at J, leaving 8 bases unmatched. Looked up from germline, CDR1 is SEHNR and CDR2 is FQNEAQ (reference sequence). The CDR3 region has the DNA TGTGCCAGCAGCTTAGTTCTAGCGGGGGGGCCTGAAAATGAGCAGTTCTTC. This codes for CASSLVLAGGPENEQFF.

In its sample, this clone was seen once. This chain connects TRBV4-3 to TRBJ2-3; 7 nucleotides align to TRBD2. The CDR3 has 17 amino acids. V trimming: 0 bases; J trimming: 2 bases; junction bases outside the gene matches: 8. The V gene's germline CDR1 is LGHNA and CDR2 YSLEER. CDR3 nucleotides: TGCGCCAGCAGCCAAGATTGGGCTAGCGGACTCACAGATACGCAGTATTTT. As protein: CASSQDWASGLTDTQYF.

The table lists this clone with a few counts. This chain uses TRBV10-3 with TRBJ2-5; D gene uncertain. This CDR3 spans 14 amino acids. The V end was cut by 2 bases, the J end by 2 bases, with 9 bases between. Germline V gene sequence: CDR1 ENHRY, CDR2 SYGVKD. The CDR3 loop is CAISETGNQETQYF. In DNA, the CDR3 is TGTGCCATCAGTGAGACTGGTAATCAAGAGACCCAGTACTTC.

The chain combines TRBV7-8 with TRBJ1-5, with D perhaps matching TRBD1 (6 bases). The CDR3 runs 16 residues. Germline-derived CDR1 and CDR2 are SGHVS and FQNEAQ. Trimming took 5 bases from V and 4 from J, leaving 18 bases between them. CDR3 nucleotide sequence: TGTGCCAGCAGCGAGAGGACAGCTATACAAAATCAGCCCCAGCATTTT. Translating gives CASSERTAIQNQPQHF.

The V gene is TRBV27, the J gene TRBJ2-2; 8 bases fit TRBD2. Per germline, CDR1 MNHEY and CDR2 SMNVEV (reference sequence). J gave up 3 bases and V 6 bases, and 3 bases lay outside the gene matches. The length of the CDR3 is 14 residues. The CDR3 region is CASRSGGDTGELFF. The CDR3 region has the DNA TGTGCCAGCAGGAGCGGGGGCGACACCGGGGAGCTGTTTTTT.

Regarding this clone: Other DNA sequences in this specimen translate into the identical CDR3. V and J are TRBV2 and TRBJ2-5; TRBD1 aligns across 9 bases. V shed 6 bases and J 4 bases; nucleotides not matched to a gene: 0. The CDR3 contains 12 residues. CDR1 and CDR2 from the germline V gene are SNHLY and FYNNEI. The CDR3 sequence is CASRDRGETQYF. As DNA, the CDR3 is TGTGCCAGCAGGGACAGGGGAGAGACCCAGTACTTC. Full variable domain (remainder filled in from reference TRBV2 and TRBJ2-5): EPEVTQTPSHQVTQMGQEVILRCVPISNHLYFYWYRQILGQKVEFLVSFYNNEISEKSEIFDDQFSVERPDGSNFTLKIRSTKLEDSAMYFCASRDRGETQYFGPGTRLLVL.

This chain joins TRBV28 and TRBJ2-7, with no clear D. From germline, CDR1 is MDHEN and CDR2 SYDVKM. This CDR3 has 19 amino acids. Trimming cost V 1 base and J 0 bases, with 22 bases left between them. The CDR3 sequence is CASSLLISMGELSSYEQYF. For the CDR3, the DNA is TGTGCCAGCAGTTTATTAATCAGTATGGGCGAACTGAGCTCCTACGAGCAGTACTTC.

The chain employs TRBV6-1 and TRBJ2-7; TRBD1 matches 7 bases. CDR1 MNHNS and CDR2 SASEGT come from the germline V gene. The junction had 14 bases not matched to a gene; V was cut back by 6 bases and J by 0 bases. This CDR3 contains 17 residues. CDR3 in amino acids: CASSEPRSTGLSYEQYF. The DNA for the CDR3 is TGTGCCAGCAGCGAACCAAGATCGACAGGGCTCTCCTACGAGCAGTACTTC.

The J gene is TRBJ2-7, the V gene TRBV29-1; 9 bases map to TRBD1. Germline CDR1 and CDR2: SQVTM and ANQGSEA. This CDR3 contains 13 residues. Trimming removed 2 bases from V and 4 bases from J; junction bases left unmatched: 3. The CDR3 coding sequence is TGCAGCGTTGAAAGGGACAGGGATTACGAGCAGTACTTC. Its protein is CSVERDRDYEQYF.